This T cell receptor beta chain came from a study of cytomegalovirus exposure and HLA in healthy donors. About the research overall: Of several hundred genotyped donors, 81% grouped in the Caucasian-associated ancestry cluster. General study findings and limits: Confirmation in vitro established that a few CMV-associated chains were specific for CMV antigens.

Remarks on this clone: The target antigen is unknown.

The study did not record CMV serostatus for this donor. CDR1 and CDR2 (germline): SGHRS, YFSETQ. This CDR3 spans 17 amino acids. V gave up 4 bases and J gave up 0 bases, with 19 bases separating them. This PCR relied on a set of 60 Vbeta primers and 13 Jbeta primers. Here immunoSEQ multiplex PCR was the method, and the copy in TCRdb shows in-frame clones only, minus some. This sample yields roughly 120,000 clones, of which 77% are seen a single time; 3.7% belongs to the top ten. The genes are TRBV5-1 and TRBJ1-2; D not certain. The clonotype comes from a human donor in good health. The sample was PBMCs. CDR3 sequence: CASSLGGRTTTNYGYTF. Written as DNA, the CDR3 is TGCGCCAGCAGCCTGGGAGGCAGAACCACAACTAACTATGGCTACACCTTC.